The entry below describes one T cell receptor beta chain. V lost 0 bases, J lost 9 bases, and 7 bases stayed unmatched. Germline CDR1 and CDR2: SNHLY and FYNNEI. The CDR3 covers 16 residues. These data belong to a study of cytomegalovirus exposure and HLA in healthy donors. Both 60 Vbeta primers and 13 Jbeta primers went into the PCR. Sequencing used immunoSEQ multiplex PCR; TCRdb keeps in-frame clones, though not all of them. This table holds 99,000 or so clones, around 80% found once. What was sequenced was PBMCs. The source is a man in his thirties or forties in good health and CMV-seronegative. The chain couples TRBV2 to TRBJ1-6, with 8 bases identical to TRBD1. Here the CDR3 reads CASSEARGQVGSPLHF. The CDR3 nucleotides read TGTGCCAGCAGTGAAGCCAGGGGGCAAGTAGGTTCACCCCTCCACTTT.